This entry features one TCR beta chain sequence. Its antigen is still unknown. Measured with immunoSEQ multiplex PCR; TCRdb has only the in-frame clones, and not every one. The profile shows some 110,000 clones, approximately 90% of them singletons. This specimen belongs to a study of cytomegalovirus exposure and HLA in healthy donors. The CDR3 consists of 14 residues. Looked up from germline, CDR1 is LGHNA and CDR2 is YSLEER. Between the trimmed V and J ends, which lost 4 bases and 0 bases, there was a span of 10 bases. Study-wide findings and caveats: A few of the chains that were CMV-associated were confirmed in vitro to be specific for CMV antigens.

The source material was PBMCs. J is TRBJ2-7 and V is TRBV4-3; tentatively, D is TRBD2 (5 bases). This clonotype was obtained from a young man in good health and CMV-seropositive. This CDR3 reads CASSPGRGSYEQYF. The CDR3, as DNA: TGCGCCAGCAGCCCCGGACGGGGCTCCTACGAGCAGTACTTC.